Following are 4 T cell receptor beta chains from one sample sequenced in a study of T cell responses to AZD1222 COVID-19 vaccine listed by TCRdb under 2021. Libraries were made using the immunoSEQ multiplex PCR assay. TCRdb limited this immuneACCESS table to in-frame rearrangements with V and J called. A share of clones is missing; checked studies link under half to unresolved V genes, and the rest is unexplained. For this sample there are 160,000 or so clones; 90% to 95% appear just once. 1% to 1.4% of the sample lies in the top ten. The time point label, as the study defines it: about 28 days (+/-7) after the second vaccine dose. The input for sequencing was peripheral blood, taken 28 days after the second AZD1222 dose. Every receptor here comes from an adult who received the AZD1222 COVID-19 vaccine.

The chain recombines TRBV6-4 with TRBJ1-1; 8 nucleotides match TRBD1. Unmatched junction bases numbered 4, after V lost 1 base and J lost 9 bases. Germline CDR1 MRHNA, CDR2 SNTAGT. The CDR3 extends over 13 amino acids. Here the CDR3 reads CASSDFGTGKAFF. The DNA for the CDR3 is TGTGCCAGCAGTGACTTCGGGACAGGCAAAGCTTTCTTT.

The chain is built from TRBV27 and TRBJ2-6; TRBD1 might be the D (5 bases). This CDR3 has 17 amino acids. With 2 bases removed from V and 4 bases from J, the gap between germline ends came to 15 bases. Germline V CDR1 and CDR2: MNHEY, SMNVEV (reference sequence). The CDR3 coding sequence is TGTGCCAGCAGTTTAAGGGGTAGGAGTTCGGGGGCCAACGTCCTGACTTTC. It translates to CASSLRGRSSGANVLTF. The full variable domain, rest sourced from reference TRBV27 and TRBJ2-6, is EAQVTQNPRYLITVTGKKLTVTCSQNMNHEYMSWYRQDPGLGLRQIYYSMNVEVTDKGDVPEGYKVSRKEKRNFPLILESPSPNQTSLYFCASSLRGRSSGANVLTFGAGSRLTVL.

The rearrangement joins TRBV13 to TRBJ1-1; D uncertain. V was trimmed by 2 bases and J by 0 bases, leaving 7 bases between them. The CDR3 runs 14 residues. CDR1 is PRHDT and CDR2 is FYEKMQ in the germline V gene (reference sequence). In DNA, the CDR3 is TGTGCCAGCAGCTTATCCCTTATGAACACTGAAGCTTTCTTT. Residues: CASSLSLMNTEAFF.

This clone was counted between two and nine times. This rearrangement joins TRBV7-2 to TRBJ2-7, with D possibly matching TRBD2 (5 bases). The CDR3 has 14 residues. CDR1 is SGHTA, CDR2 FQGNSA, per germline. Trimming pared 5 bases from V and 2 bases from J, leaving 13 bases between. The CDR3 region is CASSPFSGAYEQYF. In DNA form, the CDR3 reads TGTGCCAGCAGCCCTTTTTCCGGGGCCTACGAGCAGTACTTC.